This TCR beta chain was sequenced during a study of T cell repertoires in cytomegalovirus infection. About the study: TCR beta signatures that were public indicated CMV infection and matching HLA type. Study outcomes and limitations: Ex vivo, HLA-C-restricted CMV-specific TCR beta clonotypes prevailed over the rest of the response.

About this clonotype itself: Antigen unknown.

The CDR3 spans 16 residues. Looked up from germline, CDR1 is MGHDK and CDR2 is SYGVNS. With 8 bases removed from V and 7 bases from J, the gap between germline ends came to 23 bases. MiXCR, applied by TCRdb to the reads, yields one record per CDR3 protein. The table lists some 560,000 distinct CDR3 sequences, almost 40% of them singletons. The V and J genes are TRBV25-1 and TRBJ1-4; D is undetermined. The TCR comes from a human donor in good health (CMV status not recorded). Some clones in this sample may be carry-over from other donors' samples. The source material was cultured PBMCs, sampled from culture after CMV antigen stimulation. The CDR3: CASSDRAKVSGEKLFF. The CDR3 DNA reads as TGTGCCAGCTCCGACCGGGCCAAGGTTTCGGGTGAAAAACTGTTTTTT.